This TCR beta chain was retrieved from a study of T cell responses to AZD1222 COVID-19 vaccine. Study-level findings and limits: Baseline serology detected seropositivity in only a handful of AZD1222 recipients. When two AZD1222 doses had been given, Spike-specific TCR breadth and depth rose.

Repertoires were generated with immunoSEQ multiplex PCR, while TCRdb's copy carries only in-frame clones and drops some. The data hold 100,000 to 150,000 clones, with around 90% observed a single time. A remark on this clone: Antigen specificity is unknown.

The V gene's germline CDR1 is MNHEY and CDR2 SMNVEV (reference sequence). The CDR3 length is 15 residues. Germline trimming cut 6 bases from V and 6 bases from J; bases unmatched to any gene: 8. The sample was peripheral blood, taken on day 0 of AZD1222 vaccination. The sequence was collected from an adult in good health. The chain employs TRBV27 and TRBJ1-4, with 9 positions matching TRBD1. The CDR3 DNA reads as TGTGCCAGCAGAATCGGACAGGGGTGGTATGAAAAACTGTTTTTT. This codes for CASRIGQGWYEKLFF.